One and the same sample provided the 25 T cell receptor beta chains below, sequenced in a study of T cell responses to AZD1222 COVID-19 vaccine. TCRdb keeps only in-frame clones here, not all; method: immunoSEQ multiplex PCR. The sample includes around 120,000 clones, around 94% of them seen just once. The sequences come from peripheral blood, collected on day 0 of AZD1222 vaccination. The origin of the receptors is an adult in good health.

The V call is TRBV9, the J call TRBJ2-7; D unclear. The length of the CDR3 is 16 residues. Germline V CDR1 and CDR2: SGDLS, YYNGEE. The ends were cut back, 0 bases at V and 0 bases at J, with 13 bases in the middle. The CDR3 loop reads CASSVAWQSSSYEQYF. CDR3 bases: TGTGCCAGCAGCGTAGCCTGGCAATCGAGCTCCTACGAGCAGTACTTC.

The chain joins TRBV2 to TRBJ2-7, with a tentative D call TRBD2 (5 bases). The germline gives CDR1 SNHLY, CDR2 FYNNEI. The CDR3 spans 17 residues. The V gene lost 3 bases and the J gene lost 2 bases, with 20 bases spanning the gap. CDR3 sequence: CASSDFPHLSGTYEQYF. DNA of the CDR3: TGTGCCAGCAGTGATTTCCCCCACCTCTCCGGGACCTACGAGCAGTACTTC.

This clone is a singleton in its sample. The chain links TRBV20-1 to TRBJ1-1; D is unclear. Germline values: CDR1 DFQATT, CDR2 SNEGSKA (reference sequence). This CDR3 is built from 11 residues. With 7 bases removed from V and 1 base from J, the gap between germline ends came to 7 bases. CDR3 coding DNA: TGCAGTGATAACCAGAACACTGAAGCTTTCTTT. Amino acid sequence: CSDNQNTEAFF.

The chain carries TRBV19 and TRBJ1-1; D may be TRBD1 (6 bases). Per germline, CDR1 LNHDA and CDR2 SQIVND (reference sequence). Trimming cost V 2 bases and J 6 bases, with 13 bases left between them. The CDR3 runs 14 residues. The CDR3 loop is CASSINQGTAEAFF. The CDR3 region has the DNA TGTGCCAGTAGTATAAATCAGGGGACTGCTGAAGCTTTCTTT.

The chain combines TRBV30 with TRBJ2-7; TRBD1 agrees at 10 bases. The V gene's germline CDR1 is GTSNPN and CDR2 SVGIG (reference sequence). CDR3 size: 15 residues. After removal of 3 bases from V and 6 bases from J, the junction contained 11 bases not matched to a gene. DNA for the CDR3: TGTGCCTGGAGACTGACAGGGGGCGTCTCTTCCGAGCAGTACTTC. This encodes CAWRLTGGVSSEQYF.

The rearrangement links TRBV30 to TRBJ1-2, with no clear D. The CDR3 totals 13 residues. V lost 0 bases, J lost 3 bases, and 8 bases lay in between. The V gene's germline CDR1 is GTSNPN and CDR2 SVGIG (reference sequence). In DNA, the CDR3 is TGTGCCTGGAGTGTACAGTCCGACTATGGCTACACCTTC. This codes for CAWSVQSDYGYTF.

V gene TRBV11-2 combines with J gene TRBJ1-1, with D unclear. V was shortened by 1 base and J by 1 base, with 4 bases between the two germline ends. This CDR3 spans 13 amino acids. Germline-derived CDR1 and CDR2 are SGHAT and FQNNGV. The CDR3 here is CASSLARNTEAFF. CDR3 bases: TGTGCCAGCAGCTTAGCTCGGAACACTGAAGCTTTCTTT.

This clone has a single count. The rearrangement uses TRBV27 and TRBJ2-3, with D perhaps being TRBD1 or TRBD2 (5 bases each). Per the germline V gene, CDR1 is MNHEY and CDR2 is SMNVEV (reference sequence). This CDR3 has 14 amino acids. V was pared by 7 bases and J by 5 bases, with 16 bases between. In DNA, the CDR3 is TGTGCCAGCAATCCCCTAGTGGGGGAAGATACGCAGTATTTT. This encodes CASNPLVGEDTQYF.

The J gene is TRBJ1-2, the V gene TRBV27; D unclear. CDR3 length equals 14 residues. CDR1 and CDR2 (germline): MNHEY, SMNVEV (reference sequence). Deletions cut 7 bases from V and 2 bases from J, with 14 bases between. The CDR3 bases are TGTGCCAGCACCGACGCCGGGTTCAACTATGGCTACACCTTC. Its protein product is CASTDAGFNYGYTF.

This CDR3 is CAWGLGGRQPQHF. CDR3 sequence (DNA): TGTGCCTGGGGTCTAGGGGGGCGTCAGCCCCAGCATTTT. This rearrangement joins TRBV30 to TRBJ1-5, with D maybe TRBD1 (6 bases). The CDR3 spans 13 residues. The V gene's germline CDR1 is GTSNPN and CDR2 SVGIG (reference sequence). V was shortened by 5 bases and J by 6 bases, with 14 bases between the two germline ends.

This chain connects TRBV24-1 to TRBJ1-3; D is possibly TRBD1 (6 bases). Trimming took off 7 bases at V and 0 bases at J, with 15 bases between the two ends. Germline assignment: CDR1 KGHDR and CDR2 SFDVKD. The CDR3 runs to 16 residues. This CDR3 reads CATRRHLDSSGNTIYF. The CDR3 DNA reads as TGTGCCACCAGGAGACATTTGGACAGCTCTGGAAACACCATATATTTT.

The chain recombines TRBV29-1 with TRBJ2-1, with D possibly being TRBD2 (6 bases). CDR1 and CDR2 (germline): SQVTM, ANQGSEA. There are 14 residues in the CDR3. V shed 6 bases and J shed 4 bases, with 16 bases lying between them. This CDR3 is CSVGGGLFYNEQFF. CDR3 DNA: TGCAGCGTGGGAGGAGGTCTATTTTACAATGAGCAGTTCTTC.

The V and J genes are TRBV10-3 and TRBJ1-3; D is unclear. The V end was cut by 2 bases, the J end by 1 base, with 6 bases between. In germline, CDR1 is ENHRY, CDR2 SYGVKD. CDR3 length: 14 residues. CDR3 nucleotides: TGTGCCATCAGTGAGACCGGTTCTGGAAACACCATATATTTT. Residues: CAISETGSGNTIYF.

V gene TRBV3-1 (or the pseudogene TRBV3-2) combines with J gene TRBJ2-1; D gene ambiguous. Germline CDR1 reads LGHDT; CDR2 reads YNNKEL (reference sequence). Trimming took off 1 base at V and 11 bases at J, with 9 bases between the two ends. CDR3 length: 12 amino acids. The CDR3 DNA is TGTGCCAGCAGCCAAGCCGAATTTAAGCAGTTCTTC. It is translated as CASSQAEFKQFF.

The CDR3 DNA sequence: TGCGCCAGCAGCCCGGACGATGGGGGAGATGAGCAGTTCTTC. It yields the protein CASSPDDGGDEQFF. This chain joins TRBV5-1 and TRBJ2-1; either TRBD1 or TRBD2 may supply D (5 bases each). The CDR3 spans 14 residues. The V end was cut by 4 bases, the J end by 8 bases, with 16 bases between. Germline values: CDR1 SGHRS, CDR2 YFSETQ.

This rearrangement joins TRBV6-5 to TRBJ1-3, with D unresolved. The germline CDR1 and CDR2 sequences are MNHEY and SVGAGI. The V end lost 7 bases, the J end lost 2 bases, and 15 bases lay between the germline ends. This CDR3 has 15 amino acids. CDR3 loop: CASIIQRGPGNTIYF. The DNA of the CDR3 is TGTGCCAGCATAATCCAACGGGGTCCTGGAAACACCATATATTTT.

The chain links TRBV7-8 to TRBJ1-6, with D unclear. Germline V lookup: CDR1 SGHVS, CDR2 FQNEAQ. The CDR3 runs to 15 residues. Trimming shortened V by 2 bases and J by 10 bases, and 15 bases separated the two germline ends. The chain's CDR3 is CASSLFGGVGSPLHF. The CDR3 coding sequence is TGTGCCAGCAGCTTATTTGGAGGAGTAGGGTCACCCCTCCACTTT.

This clone appeared once. This chain uses TRBV18 with TRBJ1-6, with D maybe TRBD1 (6 bases). V was clipped by 3 bases and J by 10 bases, with 10 bases between them. The germline V gene has CDR1 KGHSH and CDR2 LQKENI. The CDR3 is 13 amino acids. CDR3 nucleotide sequence: TGTGCCAGCTCACCCGACAGGAAATCACCCCTCCACTTT. Protein: CASSPDRKSPLHF.

This chain connects TRBV5-6 to TRBJ2-1; D is unresolved. Trimming cost V 3 bases and J 0 bases, with 10 bases left between them. There are 15 residues in the CDR3. Germline CDR1 reads SGHDT; CDR2 reads YYEEEE. CDR3 in amino acids: CASSWGSGSYNEQFF. The CDR3 bases are TGTGCCAGCAGCTGGGGTAGTGGCTCCTACAATGAGCAGTTCTTC.

V usage is TRBV6-5 and J usage is TRBJ1-2; 8 bases are a match to TRBD1. The CDR3 totals 15 residues. Germline V CDR1 and CDR2: MNHEY, SVGAGI. After removal of 5 bases from V and 5 bases from J, the junction contained 10 bases not matched to a gene. The CDR3 sequence: CASSPLAGQVYGYTF. As DNA, the CDR3 is TGTGCCAGCAGTCCCCTGGCGGGACAGGTATATGGCTACACCTTC.

The chain couples TRBV29-1 to TRBJ2-5; TRBD1 is a possible D gene (6 bases). Germline V gene data show CDR1 as SQVTM and CDR2 as ANQGSEA. Between the trimmed V and J ends, which lost 7 bases and 4 bases, there was a span of 13 bases. CDR3 length: 12 residues. The CDR3 region is CSAQGIAETQYF. Written as DNA, the CDR3 is TGCAGCGCCCAGGGGATCGCAGAGACCCAGTACTTC. Drawing the rest from reference TRBV29-1 and TRBJ2-5, the complete variable domain is SAVISQKPSRDICQRGTSLTIQCQVDSQVTMMFWYRQQPGQSLTLIATANQGSEATYESGFVIDKFPISRPNLTFSTLTVSNMSPEDSSIYLCSAQGIAETQYFGPGTRLLVL.

V gene TRBV7-2 combines with J gene TRBJ1-4; D gene uncertain. Trimming removed 0 bases from V and 4 bases from J, with 12 bases in between. Germline assignment: CDR1 SGHTA and CDR2 FQGNSA. The CDR3 has 16 residues. The CDR3 sequence is CASSLAPGGINEKLFF. DNA of the CDR3: TGTGCCAGCAGCTTAGCCCCCGGAGGGATTAATGAAAAACTGTTTTTT.

Only a few counts were recorded for this clone. V is TRBV7-2 and J is TRBJ2-2; 7 bases line up with TRBD2. CDR3 length: 16 residues. The trim removed 1 base at V and 5 bases at J, leaving 7 bases unmatched. Germline CDR1 reads SGHTA; CDR2 reads FQGNSA. CDR3 region: CASSLGGGRGTGELFF. The DNA of the CDR3 is TGTGCCAGCAGCTTAGGCGGCGGGAGAGGAACCGGGGAGCTGTTTTTT.

The chain recombines TRBV9 with TRBJ1-3; D possibly corresponds to TRBD1 (5 bases). CDR3 size: 16 residues. Germline V gene sequence: CDR1 SGDLS, CDR2 YYNGEE. V lost 1 base, J lost 0 bases, and 11 bases lay in between. CDR3 coding DNA: TGTGCCAGCAGCGTAATCGGAGGGGTCTCTGGAAACACCATATATTTT. This codes for CASSVIGGVSGNTIYF.

This chain joins TRBV7-8 and TRBJ1-1, with D unresolved. CDR1 and CDR2 from the germline V gene are SGHVS and FQNEAQ. Trimming pared 5 bases from V and 1 base from J, leaving 8 bases between. CDR3 length: 13 residues. The DNA of the CDR3 is TGTGCCAGCAGCCCGCAGCCGAACACTGAAGCTTTCTTT. Translating it yields CASSPQPNTEAFF.